These 20 T cell receptor beta chains were all obtained from the same sample, sequenced in a study of a mutant IDH1 vaccine in newly diagnosed glioma. Sequenced by immunoSEQ multiplex PCR; TCRdb stores in-frame clones only, minus some. The sample lists approximately 27,000 clones, more than 80% seen once, with around a fifth in the top ten. The time point: week 5, during vaccination. Doses of 300 ug of mutant IDH1 20-mer peptide were given with topical imiquimod. Their antigens are not known. The sequencing here drew on PBMCs, taken from a glioma patient whose treatment included an IDH1 peptide vaccine. The receptors originated from a man aged 18 to 30 with glioma.

This clone has only a few counts. This chain connects TRBV2 to TRBJ1-2; D gene unclear. This CDR3 region has 13 residues. In germline, CDR1 is SNHLY, CDR2 FYNNEI. Trimming left V 5 bases short and J 8 bases short, with 15 bases between. In DNA, the CDR3 is TGTGCCAGCAGTCCCCGGGAAACGGCGGGCTACACCTTC. Translation: CASSPRETAGYTF.

The V and J genes are TRBV29-1 and TRBJ2-3, with D unclear. Germline V CDR1 and CDR2: SQVTM, ANQGSEA. This CDR3 contains 14 residues. Trimming pared 4 bases from V and 1 base from J, leaving 12 bases between. This chain's CDR3 is CSVVGAFRTDTQYF. The CDR3 bases are TGCAGCGTTGTGGGTGCCTTTCGCACAGATACGCAGTATTTT.

The chain recombines TRBV18 with TRBJ1-1; D possibly corresponds to TRBD1 (5 bases). The CDR3 runs to 15 residues. The germline V and J ends were trimmed by 2 bases and 4 bases, with 14 bases remaining between them. The germline V gene has CDR1 KGHSH and CDR2 LQKENI. In nucleotides, the CDR3 is TGTGCCAGCTCACCAAATGGCAACGGGGGCACTGAAGCTTTCTTT. Protein: CASSPNGNGGTEAFF.

The gene calls are TRBV9 and TRBJ1-2; weak D call: TRBD1 (5 bases). CDR1 SGDLS and CDR2 YYNGEE come from the germline V gene. Trimming shortened V by 0 bases and J by 0 bases, and 9 bases separated the two germline ends. This CDR3 is built from 15 residues. The CDR3 spells CASSVGRDANYGYTF. The CDR3 region has the DNA TGTGCCAGCAGCGTAGGCAGGGACGCTAACTATGGCTACACCTTC.

J is TRBJ1-1 and V is TRBV19; D remains ambiguous. The CDR3 length is 15 residues. Looked up from germline, CDR1 is LNHDA and CDR2 is SQIVND (reference sequence). The germline V and J ends were trimmed by 6 bases and 1 base, with 15 bases remaining between them. Here the CDR3 DNA reads TGTGCCAGTAGCGCAGTCAGCTGGGGGAACACTGAAGCTTTCTTT. This translates into CASSAVSWGNTEAFF.

The rearrangement uses TRBV5-4 and TRBJ1-2; 8 positions match TRBD1. The CDR3 length is 14 residues. Germline V gives CDR1 SGHNT, CDR2 YYREEE (reference sequence). V trimming: 6 bases; J trimming: 5 bases; junction bases outside the gene matches: 9. CDR3 amino acids: CASNPGGAQYGYTF. CDR3 coding DNA: TGTGCCAGCAACCCAGGGGGCGCACAGTATGGCTACACCTTC. Using reference TRBV5-4 and TRBJ1-2 for the parts outside the CDR3, the full variable domain is ETGVTQSPTHLIKTRGQQVTLRCSSQSGHNTVSWYQQALGQGPQFIFQYYREEENGRGNFPPRFSGLQFPNYSSELNVNALELDDSALYLCASNPGGAQYGYTFGSGTRLTVV.

The chain is built from TRBV11-2 and TRBJ1-3; maybe TRBD1 (6 bases). The CDR3 covers 14 residues. V dropped 5 bases and J dropped 4 bases, with 12 bases sitting between them. CDR1 and CDR2 from the germline V gene are SGHAT and FQNNGV. As DNA, the CDR3 is TGTGCCAGCAGCCGAGGGACAAACGGAAACACCATATATTTT. It translates to CASSRGTNGNTIYF.

V and J are TRBV5-1 and TRBJ1-2; D remains unclear. Germline CDR1 SGHRS, CDR2 YFSETQ. The ends were cut back, 4 bases at V and 4 bases at J, with 11 bases in the middle. CDR3 length equals 13 residues. The DNA for the CDR3 is TGCGCCAGCAGCGAACCGGGATCCTATGGCTACACCTTC. Translation: CASSEPGSYGYTF.

A note on this clone: One junction end does not reproduce the germline sequence, and a read error may be involved. This chain connects TRBV7-9 to TRBJ1-2; weak D call: TRBD1 (5 bases). This CDR3 is built from 14 residues. Looked up from germline, CDR1 is SEHNR and CDR2 is FQNEAQ (reference sequence). The CDR3: CASSLGETPLGYTF. The DNA for the CDR3 is TGTGCCAGCAGTTTAGGGGAGACCCCGCTGGGCTACACCTTC.

V usage is TRBV15 and J usage is TRBJ2-7; either TRBD1 or TRBD2 may fit D (7 bases each). This CDR3 is built from 15 residues. Germline V gene sequence: CDR1 LNHNV, CDR2 YYDKDF (reference sequence). V was shortened by 6 bases and J by 0 bases, with 15 bases between the two germline ends. CDR3 region: CATSGGAGGSYEQYF. In DNA form, the CDR3 reads TGTGCCACCAGTGGGGGGGCAGGGGGCTCCTACGAGCAGTACTTC.

This clone is a singleton in its sample. V is TRBV2 and J is TRBJ1-4; D gene uncertain. The CDR3 totals 13 residues. Germline assignment: CDR1 SNHLY and CDR2 FYNNEI. Trimming removed 0 bases at V and 6 bases at J, with 5 bases between. CDR3 protein: CASSEAEYEKLFF. The CDR3 coding sequence is TGTGCCAGCAGTGAAGCAGAATATGAAAAACTGTTTTTT.

The rearrangement uses TRBV4-3 and TRBJ1-1; D is ambiguous. Germline V lookup: CDR1 LGHNA, CDR2 YSLEER. The CDR3 covers 14 residues. The V end lost 0 bases, the J end lost 3 bases, and 8 bases lay between the germline ends. The CDR3 DNA reads as TGCGCCAGCAGCCAAGATAGTCAAGACACTGAAGCTTTCTTT. Amino acid sequence: CASSQDSQDTEAFF.

V usage is TRBV7-9 and J usage is TRBJ2-1; 8 bases align to TRBD2. Germline-derived CDR1 and CDR2 are SEHNR and FQNEAQ (reference sequence). This CDR3 is 14 amino acids long. V gave up 5 bases and J gave up 2 bases; unmatched junction bases: 2. CDR3 bases: TGTGCCAGCAGCCTTAGCGGGGCCTACAATGAGCAGTTCTTC. Amino acid sequence: CASSLSGAYNEQFF. The full variable domain, in which reference TRBV7-9 and TRBJ2-1 provide the parts outside the CDR3, is DTGVSQNPRHKITKRGQNVTFRCDPISEHNRLYWYRQTLGQGPEFLTYFQNEAQLEKSRLLSDRFSAERPKGSFSTLEIQRTEQGDSAMYLCASSLSGAYNEQFFGPGTRLTVL.

The gene calls are TRBV9 and TRBJ2-7, with 7 bases fitting TRBD1. CDR1 and CDR2 from the germline V gene are SGDLS and YYNGEE. CDR3 length equals 14 residues. After removal of 4 bases from V and 1 base from J, the junction contained 5 bases not matched to a gene. Here the CDR3 reads CASSPRQGSYEQYF. The CDR3 DNA sequence: TGTGCCAGCAGCCCGCGACAGGGATCCTACGAGCAGTACTTC. Variable domain in full (rest from reference TRBV9 and TRBJ2-7): DSGVTQTPKHLITATGQRVTLRCSPRSGDLSVYWYQQSLDQGLQFLIQYYNGEERAKGNILERFSAQQFPDLHSELNLSSLELGDSALYFCASSPRQGSYEQYFGPGTRLTVT.

The chain recombines TRBV4-2 with TRBJ1-5; D not certain. The germline CDR1 and CDR2 sequences are LGHNA and YNFKEQ. This CDR3 has 15 amino acids. V was clipped by 0 bases and J by 3 bases, with 9 bases between them. CDR3 sequence (DNA): TGTGCCAGCAGCCAAGATAAGGGCTACAATCAGCCCCAGCATTTT. It yields the protein CASSQDKGYNQPQHF.

The rearrangement uses TRBV9 and TRBJ2-3; possibly TRBD2 for D (6 bases). The germline gives CDR1 SGDLS, CDR2 YYNGEE. V was shortened by 4 bases and J by 0 bases, with 12 bases between the two germline ends. This CDR3 spans 15 amino acids. The CDR3 reads CASSRSGTSTDTQYF. The DNA for the CDR3 is TGTGCCAGCAGCCGTAGCGGAACTAGCACAGATACGCAGTATTTT.

V is TRBV2 and J is TRBJ1-1, with no clear D. The CDR3 has 17 residues. V gave up 0 bases and J gave up 6 bases, with 20 bases separating them. The V gene's germline CDR1 is SNHLY and CDR2 FYNNEI. The CDR3 here is CASSEALTGVRSAEAFF. The CDR3 DNA reads as TGTGCCAGCAGTGAAGCGCTTACCGGGGTGAGGAGTGCTGAAGCTTTCTTT.

V usage is TRBV5-6 and J usage is TRBJ2-5; 8 bases are a match to TRBD2. Germline trimming cut 4 bases from V and 5 bases from J; bases unmatched to any gene: 7. The germline V gene encodes CDR1 SGHDT and CDR2 YYEEEE. This CDR3 has 14 amino acids. CDR3 loop: CASSPAGDGETQYF. CDR3 DNA sequence: TGTGCCAGCAGCCCAGCGGGAGATGGGGAGACCCAGTACTTC.

The chain combines TRBV7-9 with TRBJ2-7; D not resolved. CDR1 SEHNR and CDR2 FQNEAQ come from the germline V gene (reference sequence). Trimming removed 5 bases at V and 3 bases at J, with 17 bases between. The CDR3 spans 15 residues. CDR3 coding DNA: TGTGCCAGCAGCCCCCGGATGGGCGAGAACTACGAGCAGTACTTC. It encodes CASSPRMGENYEQYF.

The gene calls are TRBV29-1 and TRBJ1-1, with TRBD1 matching over 8 bases. This CDR3 has 14 residues. After removal of 5 bases from V and 3 bases from J, the junction contained 8 bases not matched to a gene. CDR1 SQVTM and CDR2 ANQGSEA come from the germline V gene. The CDR3 sequence is CSVSGTGPDTEAFF. CDR3 bases: TGCAGCGTTTCGGGGACAGGCCCTGACACTGAAGCTTTCTTT.